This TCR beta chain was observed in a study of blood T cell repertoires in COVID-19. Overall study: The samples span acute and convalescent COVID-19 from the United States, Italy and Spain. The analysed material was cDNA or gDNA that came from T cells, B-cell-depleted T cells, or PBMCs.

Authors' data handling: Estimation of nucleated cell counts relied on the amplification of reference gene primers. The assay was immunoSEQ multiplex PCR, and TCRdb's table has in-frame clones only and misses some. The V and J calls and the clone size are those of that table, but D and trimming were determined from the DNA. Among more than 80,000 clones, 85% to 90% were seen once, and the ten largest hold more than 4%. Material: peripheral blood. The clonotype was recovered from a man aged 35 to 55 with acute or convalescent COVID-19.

CDR3 region: CASSLQMGQNTEAFF. The CDR3 bases are TGTGCCAGCAGTTTACAAATGGGCCAGAACACTGAAGCTTTCTTT. This chain links TRBV7-9 with TRBJ1-1; no firm D call. Trimming left V 6 bases short and J 1 base short, with 15 bases between. Germline loops: CDR1 SEHNR, CDR2 FQNEAQ (reference sequence). The CDR3 loop spans 15 amino acids.